The rows below give T cell receptor beta chains drawn from one sample of a study of shared T cell receptors in the human thymus. The assay was immunoSEQ multiplex PCR, and TCRdb's table has in-frame clones only and misses some. In the table there are tens of thousands of clones, around 96% of which are singletons. Source material: thymocytes. The receptors here all came from a human donor. The CDR3 runs from the conserved cysteine through the conserved F or W. A D gene is named only where the DNA matches it firmly. Not all rows give a size; the values are once, few, many and, for expanded clones, a class.

>TRBJ2-1|NA|TRBV27|NA
CASRLSSYNEQFF
TGTGCCAGCAGATTAAGCTCCTACAATGAGCAGTTCTTC
>TRBJ1-2|NA|TRBV14|NA
CASSQLLTEPGYGYTF
TGTGCCAGCAGCCAGTTGTTGACCGAACCAGGGTATGGCTACACCTTC
>TRBJ2-7|NA|TRBV2|NA
CASFGPSSYEQYF
TGTGCCAGTTTTGGACCCAGCTCCTACGAGCAGTACTTC
>TRBJ1-1|NA|TRBV25-1|NA
CASSEYRQTDTEAFF
TGTGCCAGCAGTGAATATCGACAGACTGACACTGAAGCTTTCTTT
>TRBJ2-7|NA|TRBV7-2|NA
CASSSNRAYEQYF
TGTGCCAGCAGCTCCAACAGGGCGTACGAGCAGTACTTC
>TRBJ2-3|NA|TRBV15|TRBD1
CATSRDDRATDTQYF
TGTGCCACCAGCAGGGATGACAGGGCGACAGATACGCAGTATTTT
>TRBJ1-4|NA|TRBV28|NA
CASSLGGDGEKLFF
TGTGCCAGCAGTTTAGGGGGGGACGGTGAAAAACTGTTTTTT
>TRBJ2-7|NA|TRBV10-3|NA
CATLGGASYEQYF
TGTGCCACCCTGGGGGGGGCCTCCTACGAGCAGTACTTC
>TRBJ1-5|NA|TRBV6-1|NA
CASSRQWVNQPQHF
TGTGCCAGCAGCAGACAGTGGGTCAATCAGCCCCAGCATTTT
>TRBJ1-3|NA|TRBV7-4|TRBD1
CASSLTGMRNTIYF
TGTGCCAGCAGCTTGACAGGGATGAGAAACACCATATATTTT
>TRBJ1-3|once|TRBV4-3|NA
CASNADRSVSGNTIYF
TGCGCCAGCAACGCCGACAGGTCGGTTTCTGGAAACACCATATATTTT
>TRBJ2-7|once|TRBV19|TRBD2
CASSPPRTSGGIPSYEQYF
TGTGCCAGTAGCCCGCCCAGGACTAGCGGGGGGATACCCTCCTACGAGCAGTACTTC
>TRBJ2-3|NA|TRBV7-9|NA
CASSLDSSTDTQYF
TGTGCCAGCAGCTTGGACAGTTCCACAGATACGCAGTATTTT
>TRBJ1-2|once|TRBV5-6|NA
CASTQRRGGNYGYTF
TGTGCCAGCACCCAACGTAGAGGGGGTAACTATGGCTACACCTTC
>TRBJ1-4|NA|TRBV2|NA
CASMDGRNEKLFF
TGTGCCAGCATGGACGGAAGAAATGAAAAACTGTTTTTT
>TRBJ1-1|NA|TRBV19|NA
CASSYRQAEAFF
TGTGCCAGTAGTTATAGACAGGCAGAAGCTTTCTTT
>TRBJ2-5|NA|TRBV4-2|NA
CASSQDLKTGFVRNWQETQYF
TGTGCCAGCAGCCAAGACCTAAAGACGGGATTTGTACGTAACTGGCAAGAGACCCAGTACTTC
>TRBJ2-3|NA|TRBV5-1|NA
CASSLELLTDTQYF
TGCGCCAGCAGCCTGGAGCTACTCACAGATACGCAGTATTTT
>TRBJ2-7|NA|TRBV27|TRBD2
CASSPPVGSGGASLREQYF
TGTGCCAGCAGCCCCCCCGTAGGTAGCGGGGGGGCTTCTCTCCGCGAGCAGTACTTC
>TRBJ2-7|NA|TRBV5-1|TRBD1
CASSHGDSLGLDYEQYF
TGCGCCAGCAGCCACGGGGACAGTCTTGGCCTAGACTACGAGCAGTACTTC
>TRBJ1-5|NA|TRBV19|NA
CASSLYPPDSYNQPQHF
TGTGCCAGTAGTTTGTACCCTCCGGACAGCTACAATCAGCCCCAGCATTTT
>TRBJ1-1|NA|TRBV13|NA
CASSLEFGTEAFF
TGTGCCAGCAGCTTAGAGTTTGGGACTGAAGCTTTCTTT
>TRBJ1-5|NA|TRBV7-2|NA
CASSLGGEGGNQPQHF
TGTGCCAGCAGCTTAGGTGGGGAGGGAGGCAATCAGCCCCAGCATTTT
>TRBJ1-6|few|TRBV6-1|NA
CAGKRGRNSPLHF
TGTGCCGGCAAACGCGGGCGTAATTCACCCCTCCACTTT
>TRBJ1-1|NA|TRBV5-4|NA
CASSKNRLNTEAFF
TGTGCCAGCAGCAAGAATCGATTGAACACTGAAGCTTTCTTT
>TRBJ2-7|NA|TRBV25-1|NA
CASSELISSGGEQYF
TGTGCCAGCAGTGAATTGATTAGCTCTGGGGGCGAGCAGTACTTC
>TRBJ1-4|NA|TRBV5-6|NA
CASSLADRSPYTTNEKLFF
TGTGCCAGCAGCTTAGCCGACAGGTCTCCCTATACAACTAATGAAAAACTGTTTTTT
>TRBJ2-4|NA|TRBV4-3|TRBD2
CASSQGGSGGLRNIQYF
TGCGCCAGCAGCCAAGGAGGTAGCGGGGGTTTGAGAAACATTCAGTACTTC
>TRBJ2-1|NA|TRBV5-4|TRBD2
CASSSPTSGGYHGEQFF
TGTGCCAGCAGCTCGCCGACTAGCGGGGGGTATCACGGTGAGCAGTTCTTC
>TRBJ1-2|NA|TRBV5-1|TRBD1
CASSLSPPGGYGYTF
TGCGCCAGCAGCTTGAGCCCGCCAGGGGGTTATGGCTACACCTTC
>TRBJ2-2|NA|TRBV4-3|TRBD1
CASSQDRQGVPRNTGELFF
TGCGCCAGCAGCCAAGATAGACAGGGGGTACCTAGGAACACCGGGGAGCTGTTTTTT
>TRBJ2-1|NA|TRBV27|NA
CASTPGNTEGRPNYNEQFF
TGTGCCAGCACCCCTGGGAACACCGAGGGCCGTCCTAATTACAATGAGCAGTTCTTC
>TRBJ1-2|NA|TRBV5-5|TRBD1
CASSLAGRGRDYGYTF
TGTGCCAGCAGCCTGGCCGGCAGGGGGCGGGACTATGGCTACACCTTC
>TRBJ1-6|NA|TRBV2|NA
CASSPEGKCYNSPLHF
TGTGCCAGCAGTCCCGAGGGTAAATGTTATAATTCACCCCTCCACTTT
>TRBJ2-5|NA|TRBV5-4|NA
CASSRMKGVVYTKETQYF
TGTGCCAGCAGCCGGATGAAGGGGGTGGTGTATACCAAGGAGACCCAGTACTTC
>TRBJ2-6|NA|TRBV5-6|NA
CASSLALLISGANVLTF
TGTGCCAGCAGCTTGGCCCTCCTAATCTCTGGGGCCAACGTCCTGACTTTC
>TRBJ2-7|NA|TRBV14|NA
CASSQVQSGGEQYF
TGTGCCAGCAGCCAAGTTCAGAGTGGGGGCGAGCAGTACTTC
>TRBJ2-1|NA|TRBV6-5|TRBD1
CASSSGQGTTYNEQFF
TGTGCCAGCAGTTCGGGACAGGGGACGACTTACAATGAGCAGTTCTTC
>TRBJ1-5|NA|TRBV5-5|NA
CASSLGPTSSNQPQHF
TGTGCCAGCAGCTTAGGACCGACGAGCAGCAATCAGCCCCAGCATTTT
>TRBJ1-1|NA|TRBV4-1|NA
CASSPRPQTANQNTEAFF
TGCGCCAGCAGCCCCCGACCCCAGACAGCGAATCAGAACACTGAAGCTTTCTTT
>TRBJ1-6|NA|TRBV12-5|NA
CASGPHNLPTGSYNSPLHF
TGTGCTAGTGGCCCCCATAATCTCCCAACGGGTTCCTATAATTCACCCCTCCACTTT
>TRBJ1-4|NA|TRBV5-4|TRBD1
CASSLSMGQKNEKLFF
TGTGCCAGCAGCTTGTCTATGGGACAGAAGAATGAAAAACTGTTTTTT
>TRBJ1-6|NA|TRBV5-6|NA
CASSCATDPMGYNSPLHF
TGTGCCAGCAGCTGCGCGACAGATCCGATGGGTTATAATTCACCCCTCCACTTT
>TRBJ2-5|NA|TRBV5-8|TRBD1
CASSRDRVEPQYF
TGTGCCAGCAGCCGGGACAGGGTCGAGCCCCAGTACTTC
>TRBJ1-4|NA|TRBV4-1|NA
CASSQNSQGAMGEKLFF
TGCGCCAGCAGCCAAAATAGCCAGGGCGCTATGGGTGAAAAACTGTTTTTT
>TRBJ1-3|NA|TRBV9|NA
CASSVAGSSGNTIYF
TGTGCCAGCAGCGTAGCAGGCAGTTCTGGAAACACCATATATTTT
>TRBJ1-5|NA|TRBV23-1|TRBD1
CASSHPGDRGQRSGNQPQHF
TGCGCCAGCAGTCATCCCGGAGACAGGGGGCAGCGTTCGGGCAATCAGCCCCAGCATTTT
>TRBJ2-2|NA|TRBV29-1|NA
CSACSLAPPNTGELFF
TGCAGCGCGTGTTCGCTGGCACCTCCGAACACCGGGGAGCTGTTTTTT
>TRBJ1-5|NA|TRBV5-5|TRBD1
CASSLGRTGEEDQPQHF
TGTGCCAGCAGCTTGGGACGGACAGGGGAGGAAGATCAGCCCCAGCATTTT
>TRBJ1-2|NA|TRBV4-1|TRBD1
CASSPTGGLAIGGYTF
TGCGCCAGCAGCCCAACAGGGGGCTTAGCGATTGGGGGCTACACCTTC
>TRBJ2-5|NA|TRBV5-1|NA
CASSFVGWSSLQETQYF
TGCGCCAGCAGCTTCGTGGGTTGGAGTAGCCTACAAGAGACCCAGTACTTC